These 27 T cell receptor beta chains came from one sample sequenced in a study of neurological immune-mediated disorders. A single record per CDR3 protein comes from TCRdb applying MiXCR to the 5' RACE reads. Of tens of thousands of distinct CDR3 sequences listed, around 3.1% are singletons. Sequenced: PBMCs. These receptors all stem from a man aged 40-55 years with multiple sclerosis.

This clonotype was picked up many times. CDR3 amino acids: CASSVEGAGETQYF. CDR3 in DNA: TGTGCCAGCAGCGTAGAGGGCGCCGGGGAGACCCAGTACTTC. The V call is TRBV9, the J call TRBJ2-5, with no clear D. V was clipped by 0 bases and J by 5 bases, with 11 bases between them. CDR3 length equals 14 residues. CDR1 is SGDLS, CDR2 YYNGEE, per germline. The full variable domain, with the rest looked up from reference TRBV9 and TRBJ2-5, is DSGVTQTPKHLITATGQRVTLRCSPRSGDLSVYWYQQSLDQGLQFLIQYYNGEERAKGNILERFSAQQFPDLHSELNLSSLELGDSALYFCASSVEGAGETQYFGPGTRLLVL.

This clonotype was seen many times. The chain combines TRBV20-1 with TRBJ1-5; D not resolved. The CDR3 extends over 15 amino acids. Trimming left V 2 bases short and J 4 bases short, with 15 bases between. Germline CDR1 is DFQATT and CDR2 is SNEGSKA (reference sequence). Here the CDR3 DNA reads TGCAGTGCTAGACTCCCAGGAAGCCAAAATCAGCCCCAGCATTTT. This translates into CSARLPGSQNQPQHF.

This clonotype was seen ten or more times. The V gene is TRBV7-3, the J gene TRBJ2-5; 11 positions agree with TRBD2. J gave up 1 base and V 5 bases, and 3 bases lay outside the gene matches. The CDR3 has 15 amino acids. Germline CDR1 is SGHTA and CDR2 is FQGTGA. CDR3 protein: CASSDSGGAQETQYF. The CDR3, as DNA: TGTGCCAGCAGCGATAGCGGGGGGGCCCAAGAGACCCAGTACTTC.

This clonotype was seen many times. J is TRBJ1-4 and V is TRBV5-1; no clear D gene. The CDR3 extends over 15 amino acids. The germline V gene has CDR1 SGHRS and CDR2 YFSETQ. V gave up 4 bases and J gave up 0 bases, with 10 bases separating them. The CDR3 reads CASSPGSATNEKLFF. CDR3 coding DNA: TGCGCCAGCAGCCCAGGATCTGCAACTAATGAAAAACTGTTTTTT.

This clonotype was found many times. The chain has TRBV6-5 and TRBJ1-5; D call uncertain. The CDR3 is made up of 13 amino acids. Trimming pared 0 bases from V and 5 bases from J, leaving 5 bases between. CDR1 is MNHEY, CDR2 SVGAGI, per germline. CDR3 nucleotides: TGTGCCAGCAGTTACTCCTGGGATCAGCCCCAGCATTTT. This sequence encodes CASSYSWDQPQHF.

This clonotype was recorded at least ten times. This clone may be a read error of a much larger clone one base away. The genes are TRBV3-1 and TRBJ2-3; no firm D call. Trimming shortened V by 4 bases and J by 3 bases, and 8 bases separated the two germline ends. The germline CDR1 and CDR2 sequences are LGHDT and YNNKEL (reference sequence). CDR3 length: 13 amino acids. In DNA, the CDR3 is TGTGCCAGCAGCCCCATCCCGACAGATACGCAGTATTTT. Protein product: CASSPIPTDTQYF.

This clonotype was recorded many times. This chain uses TRBV5-1 with TRBJ2-5; 10 bases line up with TRBD2. V trimming: 5 bases; J trimming: 2 bases; junction bases outside the gene matches: 3. Germline-derived CDR1 and CDR2 are SGHRS and YFSETQ. The CDR3 consists of 14 residues. The CDR3 nucleotides read TGCGCCAGCAGTCCAGCGGGGGGGCAAGAGACCCAGTACTTC. Translation: CASSPAGGQETQYF.

This clonotype occurred many times. The rearrangement joins TRBV27 to TRBJ1-4, with a weak D call TRBD1 (6 bases). Germline CDR1 and CDR2: MNHEY and SMNVEV (reference sequence). V gave up 3 bases and J gave up 4 bases, with 9 bases separating them. The length of the CDR3 is 14 residues. The CDR3 coding sequence is TGTGCCAGCAGTTTTAGACAGGATAATGAAAAACTGTTTTTT. Protein: CASSFRQDNEKLFF.

This clonotype has a count of ten or more. The V call is TRBV5-1, the J call TRBJ2-7, with no clear D. Per germline, CDR1 SGHRS and CDR2 YFSETQ. V was trimmed by 5 bases and J by 2 bases, leaving 11 bases between them. The CDR3 length is 13 residues. CDR3 sequence: CASRSLLTYEQYF. The DNA of the CDR3 is TGCGCCAGCAGATCCCTGCTTACCTACGAGCAGTACTTC.

In its sample, this clonotype was seen many times. The V call is TRBV5-1, the J call TRBJ2-2, with D perhaps TRBD2 (5 bases). This CDR3 has 15 residues. Germline values: CDR1 SGHRS, CDR2 YFSETQ. V shed 1 base and J shed 1 base, with 8 bases lying between them. The CDR3 bases are TGCGCCAGCAGCTTGTTTGAGGGGAACACCGGGGAGCTGTTTTTT. Translation: CASSLFEGNTGELFF. Variable domain in full (rest from reference TRBV5-1 and TRBJ2-2): KAGVTQTPRYLIKTRGQQVTLSCSPISGHRSVSWYQQTPGQGLQFLFEYFSETQRNKGNFPGRFSGRQFSNSRSEMNVSTLELGDSALYLCASSLFEGNTGELFFGEGSRLTVL.

Judged by abundance, this clonotype is medium-sized. The chain combines TRBV6-5 with TRBJ2-3; TRBD2 matches at 11 bases. With 6 bases clipped from V and 1 base from J, the junction kept 3 bases outside the gene matches. Germline CDR1 and CDR2: MNHEY and SVGAGI. The CDR3 spans 15 residues. As DNA, the CDR3 is TGTGCCAGCAGAGGGGGACTAGCGGGCACAGATACGCAGTATTTT. Its translation is CASRGGLAGTDTQYF.

This clonotype has ten or more counts. This sequence joins TRBV20-1 and TRBJ2-5; D possibly corresponds to TRBD2 (5 bases). The CDR3 spans 13 residues. Germline CDR1 reads DFQATT; CDR2 reads SNEGSKA (reference sequence). Trimming removed 6 bases from V and 2 bases from J, with 13 bases in between. The CDR3 DNA follows: TGCAGTGCCGTCCGGAGGCCTCAAGAGACCCAGTACTTC. This translates into CSAVRRPQETQYF.

The table lists this clonotype with many counts. CDR3 coding DNA: TGTGCCAGCAGTACAGGGACTTCTCAAGAGACCCAGTACTTC. Amino acid sequence: CASSTGTSQETQYF. The chain is built from TRBV12-3 or TRBV12-4 and TRBJ2-5; D may match TRBD1 or TRBD2 (6 bases each). CDR3 length: 14 residues. V was shortened by 5 bases and J by 2 bases, with 12 bases between the two germline ends.

This clonotype has at least ten counts. V is TRBV11-2 and J is TRBJ2-3, with 8 bases fitting TRBD1. This CDR3 contains 15 residues. Trimming removed 5 bases from V and 0 bases from J; junction bases left unmatched: 4. Per germline, CDR1 SGHAT and CDR2 FQNNGV. The CDR3 sequence: CASSRRDRSTDTQYF. The DNA of the CDR3 is TGTGCCAGCAGCCGAAGGGACAGGAGCACAGATACGCAGTATTTT. Filled out from reference TRBV11-2 and TRBJ2-3, the complete variable domain reads EAGVAQSPRYKIIEKRQSVAFWCNPISGHATLYWYQQILGQGPKLLIQFQNNGVVDDSQLPKDRFSAERLKGVDSTLKIQPAKLEDSAVYLCASSRRDRSTDTQYFGPGTRLTVL.

This clonotype was found many times. DNA of the CDR3: TGCAGTGCTAGAGTCTTGGCGCAAGAAGCTTTCTTT. Protein product: CSARVLAQEAFF. The chain has TRBV20-1 and TRBJ1-1, with D hard to call. The CDR3 loop spans 12 amino acids. Trimming removed 1 base from V and 8 bases from J, with 11 bases in between. Germline CDR1 reads DFQATT; CDR2 reads SNEGSKA (reference sequence).

This clonotype was recorded at least ten times. This chain uses TRBV10-2 with TRBJ2-3; the D gene is possibly TRBD1 (6 bases). V gave up 11 bases and J gave up 2 bases, with 11 bases separating them. The CDR3 length is 12 residues. Germline CDR1 reads WSHSY; CDR2 reads SAAADI. CDR3 region: CAPPGATDTQYF. The CDR3 DNA sequence: TGCGCCCCCCCAGGGGCCACAGATACGCAGTATTTT.

This clonotype occurred a few times. The chain recombines TRBV13 with TRBJ2-5; D is uncertain. The CDR3 is made up of 14 amino acids. Germline assignment: CDR1 PRHDT and CDR2 FYEKMQ (reference sequence). Trimming removed 5 bases at V and 2 bases at J, with 12 bases between. The CDR3 loop is CASSPILKQETQYF. The CDR3 DNA sequence: TGTGCCAGCAGCCCCATCCTCAAACAAGAGACCCAGTACTTC. Full variable domain (rest looked up from reference TRBV13 and TRBJ2-5): AAGVIQSPRHLIKEKRETATLKCYPIPRHDTVYWYQQGPGQDPQFLISFYEKMQSDKGSIPDRFSAQQFSDYHSELNMSSLELGDSALYFCASSPILKQETQYFGPGTRLLVL.

This clonotype came up many times. This chain connects TRBV20-1 to TRBJ2-3; D is uncertain. The CDR3 is 11 amino acids. V was cut by 4 bases and J by 3 bases, with 5 bases left in between. Looked up from germline, CDR1 is DFQATT and CDR2 is SNEGSKA (reference sequence). The CDR3 spells CSAKITDTQYF. Here the CDR3 DNA reads TGCAGTGCTAAAATAACAGATACGCAGTATTTT.

This clonotype was counted many times. The chain employs TRBV7-3 and TRBJ2-3, with TRBD2 matching 12 bases. With V trimmed by 4 bases and J by 0 bases, 8 bases remained unmatched. This CDR3 is 18 amino acids long. CDR1 is SGHTA, CDR2 FQGTGA, per germline. The CDR3 DNA sequence: TGTGCCAGCAGCTCCACTAGCGGGGGGCGCGCTAGCACAGATACGCAGTATTTT. Amino acids: CASSSTSGGRASTDTQYF.

This clonotype was observed many times. V is TRBV20-1 and J is TRBJ2-1; D gene ambiguous. The CDR3 loop spans 15 amino acids. V gave up 3 bases and J gave up 7 bases, with 19 bases separating them. CDR1 and CDR2 (germline): DFQATT, SNEGSKA (reference sequence). CDR3: CSASYIQERFNEQFF. CDR3 DNA sequence: TGCAGTGCTAGTTATATCCAGGAAAGGTTTAATGAGCAGTTCTTC.

There are many counts of this clonotype. The chain has TRBV10-3 and TRBJ1-2, with TRBD1 as a possible D gene (6 bases). The CDR3 totals 14 residues. Germline CDR1 ENHRY, CDR2 SYGVKD. V was cut by 4 bases and J by 6 bases, with 15 bases left in between. In DNA, the CDR3 is TGTGCCATCAGTGGTTTGTCAGGGGAGGATGGCTACACCTTC. This codes for CAISGLSGEDGYTF.

With regard to this clonotype: Given a much more abundant clone one base away, this may be a read error. The chain carries TRBV24-1 and TRBJ2-3, with 7 bases lining up with TRBD1. The V segment lost 9 bases and the J segment 4 bases; nucleotides outside the gene matches: 6. The CDR3 is made up of 13 amino acids. In germline, CDR1 is KGHDR, CDR2 SFDVKD. In DNA, the CDR3 is TGTGCCACCGAGGGGGCGAACGCAGATACGCAGTATTTT. This translates into CATEGANADTQYF.

In its sample, this clonotype was seen many times. This chain links TRBV5-1 with TRBJ1-6; TRBD1 might be the D (6 bases). With 4 bases removed from V and 10 bases from J, the gap between germline ends came to 12 bases. The CDR3 is made up of 13 amino acids. From germline, CDR1 is SGHRS and CDR2 YFSETQ. CDR3 sequence reads: CASSKDRVSPLHF. CDR3 coding DNA: TGCGCCAGCAGCAAGGACAGAGTCTCACCCCTCCACTTT.

This clonotype showed up just a few times. Compared with germline, one end of the junction differs, possibly owing to a read error. The chain links TRBV12-3 or TRBV12-4 to TRBJ1-6; TRBD1 aligns across 7 bases. This CDR3 has 14 amino acids. The CDR3: CASRADRRESPLNF. CDR3 nucleotides: TGTGCCAGCAGGGCGGACAGGAGGGAATCACCCCTCAACTTT.

V is TRBV2 and J is TRBJ2-7; 10 bases map to TRBD1. V dropped 8 bases and J dropped 3; count of bases not matched to a gene: 1. The CDR3 contains 12 residues. The germline V gene has CDR1 SNHLY and CDR2 FYNNEI. For the CDR3, the DNA is TGTGCCAGCCGGGACAGGGGCTACGAGCAGTACTTC. As protein: CASRDRGYEQYF.

This clonotype was seen a few times. The chain is built from TRBV27 and TRBJ2-3; D is ambiguous. The CDR3 has 15 amino acids. V gave up 6 bases and J gave up 3 bases, with 16 bases separating them. Germline CDR1 is MNHEY and CDR2 is SMNVEV (reference sequence). As DNA, the CDR3 is TGTGCCAGCAGCATAGGGATTCTGGGGACAGATACGCAGTATTTT. This gives the protein CASSIGILGTDTQYF.

The table lists this clonotype with many counts. This rearrangement joins TRBV30 to TRBJ1-1, with TRBD1 matching over 7 bases. Germline CDR1 is GTSNPN and CDR2 is SVGIG (reference sequence). The CDR3 spans 13 residues. V was clipped by 4 bases and J by 2 bases; unmatched bases: 4. The CDR3 nucleotides are TGTGCCTGGACAGGACAGGTTAACACTGAAGCTTTCTTT. Its translation is CAWTGQVNTEAFF.